Shown below are 14 T cell receptor beta chains from a single sample sequenced in a study of T cell repertoires in cytomegalovirus infection. These TCRs are of unknown antigen specificity. TCRdb re-derived calls from the reads in MiXCR, one entry per CDR3 protein. The sample comprises about 920,000 distinct CDR3 sequences, approximately 31% of which are singletons, and roughly 13% rests with the top ten. The sample in question was cultured CD8+ T cells from PBMCs, obtained from culture after CMV antigen stimulation. These receptor sequences come from a human donor in good health (CMV status not recorded). Some clones in this sample may be carry-over from other donors' samples.

This clonotype was picked up a small number of times. V gene TRBV12-3 or TRBV12-4 combines with J gene TRBJ1-6, with 9 positions matching TRBD1. The length of the CDR3 is 17 residues. V gave up 5 bases and J gave up 0 bases; unmatched junction bases: 5. In DNA form, the CDR3 reads TGTGCCAGCAGTACTCGGGACAGGGACTCCTATAATTCACCCCTCCACTTT. Translated: CASSTRDRDSYNSPLHF.

This clonotype was seen at least ten times. The chain joins TRBV7-4 to TRBJ2-6; D uncertain. The CDR3 is made up of 15 amino acids. CDR1 is SGHVT and CDR2 is SQSDAQ in the germline V gene. V was cut by 1 base and J by 0 bases, with 4 bases left in between. The CDR3 protein is CASSLGVSGANVLTF. CDR3 in DNA: TGTGCCAGCAGCTTAGGGGTCTCTGGGGCCAACGTCCTGACTTTC.

This sequence joins TRBV25-1 and TRBJ2-6, with 10 nucleotides matching TRBD1. V was clipped by 3 bases and J by 3 bases; unmatched bases: 8. The CDR3 has 18 residues. Germline V gene data show CDR1 as MGHDK and CDR2 as SYGVNS. The CDR3 DNA follows: TGTGCCAGCAGTGAGTCTGGACAGGGGGGAGTTGGGGCCAACGTCCTGACTTTC. Its translation is CASSESGQGGVGANVLTF.

As concerns this clonotype: Here the CDR3 omits its conserved ending phenylalanine or tryptophan, so a read error is the likely source. The chain carries TRBV2 and TRBJ1-2, with unresolved D. This CDR3 spans 15 amino acids. Germline V gene data show CDR1 as SNHLY and CDR2 as FYNNEI. The V and J ends lost 8 bases and 2 bases respectively, with 18 bases between them. The CDR3 coding sequence is TGTGCCAGCTTCGGGGAGGAACGATCGAACTATGGCTACACCTGC. It specifies CASFGEERSNYGYTC.

The chain recombines TRBV27 with TRBJ1-2, with D perhaps TRBD1 (5 bases). Germline assignment: CDR1 MNHEY and CDR2 SMNVEV (reference sequence). The CDR3 extends over 15 amino acids. V was cut by 3 bases and J by 3 bases, with 14 bases left in between. CDR3 in amino acids: CASSLFRGIYYGYTF. Here the CDR3 DNA reads TGTGCCAGCAGTTTGTTTCGGGGGATCTACTATGGCTACACCTTC.

The CDR3 spells CASGRQGFNYGYTF. CDR3 nucleotide sequence: TGTGCCAGTGGGCGGCAGGGGTTTAACTATGGCTACACCTTC. This chain connects TRBV7-6 to TRBJ1-2, with a possible D match to TRBD1 (6 bases). CDR1 and CDR2 (germline): SGHVS, FNYEAQ. The CDR3 totals 14 residues. The V end was cut by 9 bases, the J end by 1 base, with 15 bases between.

The chain employs TRBV6-6 and TRBJ2-7; unclear D gene. The CDR3 totals 15 residues. The V gene's germline CDR1 is MNHNY and CDR2 SVGAGI (reference sequence). Trimming stripped 0 bases from V and 0 bases from J, with 9 bases between. The CDR3 protein is CASSYSSNFSYEQYV. CDR3 DNA: TGTGCCAGCAGTTACTCGAGCAACTTCTCCTACGAGCAGTACGTC.

The gene calls are TRBV24-1 and TRBJ2-7; 9 bases match TRBD1. This CDR3 contains 16 residues. Germline V gives CDR1 KGHDR, CDR2 SFDVKD. The ends lost 0 bases at V and 3 bases at J; junction bases unmatched: 5. CDR3 nucleotides: TGTGCCACCAGTGATTTGAGGGACAGGGTGGGCTACGAGCAGTACGTC. It translates to CATSDLRDRVGYEQYV.

This clonotype occurred once. The rearrangement joins TRBV6-5 to TRBJ2-7, with D possibly TRBD2 on 6 matching bases. Trimming took 7 bases from V and 2 from J, leaving 12 bases between them. This CDR3 is built from 13 residues. The V gene's germline CDR1 is MNHEY and CDR2 SVGAGI. The CDR3: CASTGGVTYEQYF. CDR3 bases: TGTGCCAGCACTGGCGGGGTTACCTACGAGCAGTACTTC.

Ten or more counts support this clonotype. V gene TRBV7-6 combines with J gene TRBJ2-3; 8 bases align to TRBD1. Per germline, CDR1 SGHVS and CDR2 FNYEAQ. This CDR3 has 16 amino acids. V was pared by 4 bases and J by 0 bases, with 6 bases of the junction left unmatched. This CDR3 reads CASSSRQGRSTDTQYF. CDR3 nucleotide sequence: TGTGCCAGCAGCTCGAGACAGGGGCGAAGCACAGATACGCAGTATTTT.

The rearrangement joins TRBV7-6 to TRBJ2-2, with D possibly called TRBD1 or TRBD2 (5 bases each). Germline-derived CDR1 and CDR2 are SGHVS and FNYEAQ. The V gene lost 5 bases and the J gene lost 5 bases, with 18 bases spanning the gap. This CDR3 contains 16 residues. This CDR3 reads CASSNARGQGTGELFF. The CDR3 DNA reads as TGTGCCAGCAGCAATGCCCGGGGTCAGGGAACCGGGGAGCTGTTTTTT.

This rearrangement joins TRBV19 to TRBJ1-2, with D perhaps matching TRBD1 (5 bases). Per the germline V gene, CDR1 is LNHDA and CDR2 is SQIVND (reference sequence). The CDR3 spans 14 residues. Between the trimmed V and J ends, which lost 6 bases and 3 bases, there was a span of 14 bases. The CDR3 region is CASSPGPRDYGYTF. CDR3 bases: TGTGCCAGTAGCCCGGGGCCCCGTGACTATGGCTACACCTTC.

The chain carries TRBV28 and TRBJ1-1; D is unclear. Deletions cut 5 bases from V and 3 bases from J, with 7 bases between. This CDR3 contains 12 residues. Per germline, CDR1 MDHEN and CDR2 SYDVKM. CDR3: CASSTAYTEAFF. In nucleotides, the CDR3 is TGTGCCAGCAGTACCGCCTACACTGAAGCTTTCTTT.

This chain uses TRBV6-5 with TRBJ2-6; D is ambiguous. The CDR3 spans 15 residues. CDR1 is MNHEY, CDR2 SVGAGI, per germline. Trimming pared 6 bases from V and 1 base from J, leaving 10 bases between. The CDR3 region has the DNA TGTGCCAGCAGCTATGATCTATCTGGGGCCAACGTCCTGACTTTC. Its protein product is CASSYDLSGANVLTF.